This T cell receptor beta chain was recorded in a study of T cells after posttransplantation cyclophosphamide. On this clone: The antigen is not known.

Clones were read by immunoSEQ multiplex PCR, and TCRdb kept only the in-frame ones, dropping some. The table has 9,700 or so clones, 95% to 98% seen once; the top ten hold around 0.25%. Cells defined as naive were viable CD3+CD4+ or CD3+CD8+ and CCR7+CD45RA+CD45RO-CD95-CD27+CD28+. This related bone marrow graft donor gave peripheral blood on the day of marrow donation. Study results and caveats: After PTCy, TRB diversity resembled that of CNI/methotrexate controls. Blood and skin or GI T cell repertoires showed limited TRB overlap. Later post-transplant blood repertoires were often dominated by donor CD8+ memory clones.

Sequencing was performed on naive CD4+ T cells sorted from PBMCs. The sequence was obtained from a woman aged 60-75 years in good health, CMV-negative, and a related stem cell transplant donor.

The CDR3 here is CASSLDSWTGKGTDTQYF. CDR3 nucleotide sequence: TGTGCCAGCAGCTTAGACTCCTGGACAGGGAAAGGCACAGATACGCAGTATTTT. The V call is TRBV7-2, the J call TRBJ2-3; 8 bases map to TRBD1. V lost 1 base to trimming and J lost 1 base; unmatched junction nucleotides: 10. Germline CDR1 reads SGHTA; CDR2 reads FQGNSA. This CDR3 region has 18 residues.